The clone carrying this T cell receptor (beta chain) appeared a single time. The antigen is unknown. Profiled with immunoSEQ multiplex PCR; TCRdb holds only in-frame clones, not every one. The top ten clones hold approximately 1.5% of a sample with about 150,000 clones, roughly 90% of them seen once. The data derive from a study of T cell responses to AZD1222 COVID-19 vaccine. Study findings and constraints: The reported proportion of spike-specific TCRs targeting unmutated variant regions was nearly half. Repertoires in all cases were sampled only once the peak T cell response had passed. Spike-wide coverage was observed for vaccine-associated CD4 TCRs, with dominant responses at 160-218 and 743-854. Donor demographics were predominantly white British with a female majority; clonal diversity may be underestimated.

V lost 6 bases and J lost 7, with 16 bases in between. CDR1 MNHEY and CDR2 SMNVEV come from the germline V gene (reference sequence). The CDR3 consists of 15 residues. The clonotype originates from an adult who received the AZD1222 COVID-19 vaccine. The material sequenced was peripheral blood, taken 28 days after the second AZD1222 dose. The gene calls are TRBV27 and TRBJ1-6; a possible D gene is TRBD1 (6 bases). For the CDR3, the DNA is TGTGCCAGCAGCGGACAGTCAGTGGTAAATTCACCCCTCCACTTT. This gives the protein CASSGQSVVNSPLHF.